The clone carrying this TCR beta chain was picked up a small number of times. Its antigen is as yet unknown. These data come from a study of T cells in Graves' hyperthyroidism and ophthalmopathy. CDR3 length: 13 residues. V lost 4 bases and J 6 bases, leaving 15 bases between the germline ends. From germline, CDR1 is DFQATT and CDR2 SNEGSKA (reference sequence). Study-level results: Blood shared most expanded thyroid clonotypes above 0.001.

RNA transcripts provided the source from which TCR beta CDR3 regions were amplified. TCR CDR3 underwent first-round RT-PCR with the HTBI primer set. TCRdb reanalysed the multiplex PCR reads using MiXCR and keeps one entry per CDR3 protein. The sample has approximately 330,000 distinct CDR3 sequences; roughly 18% are singletons. The gene calls are TRBV20-1 and TRBJ2-5; D possibly corresponds to TRBD1 (5 bases). The origin of this receptor is a woman aged 45-59 years with Graves' hyperthyroidism. Sequenced material: blood. CDR3 DNA sequence: TGCAGTGCTAACCCCGGCCCAGGGAAGACCCAGTACTTC. This encodes CSANPGPGKTQYF.